The 17 T cell receptor beta chains given below trace back to one sample, sequenced in a study of blood T cell repertoires in COVID-19. The protocol was immunoSEQ multiplex PCR, while the TCRdb copy is restricted to in-frame clones and leaves out a portion. The sample shows 280,000 or so clones, approximately 88% of them seen only once. Sequencing input: peripheral blood. The receptors derive from a man between 18 and 29 years old with active or convalescent COVID-19.

The chain combines TRBV5-6 with TRBJ1-2; 7 bases are a match to TRBD1. The CDR3 sequence is 15 residues long. With 0 bases clipped from V and 8 bases from J, the junction kept 10 bases outside the gene matches. Germline V gene lookup returns CDR1 SGHDT and CDR2 YYEEEE. DNA for the CDR3: TGTGCCAGCAGCTTGGAGAGACAGGGATTTGGGGGCTACACCTTC. The encoded protein is CASSLERQGFGGYTF.

In its sample, this clone was seen a few times. This rearrangement joins TRBV19 to TRBJ2-5; D remains unclear. The germline CDR1 and CDR2 sequences are LNHDA and SQIVND (reference sequence). CDR3 length equals 19 residues. Trimming removed 2 bases at V and 0 bases at J, with 22 bases between. CDR3 in amino acids: CASSISIGLDSTNQETQYF. DNA of the CDR3: TGTGCCAGTAGTATATCCATTGGGCTGGATTCGACCAACCAAGAGACCCAGTACTTC.

This sequence joins TRBV29-1 and TRBJ2-5; 8 bases match TRBD1. CDR1 is SQVTM and CDR2 is ANQGSEA in the germline V gene. V was pared by 6 bases and J by 4 bases, with 4 bases of the junction left unmatched. CDR3 size: 12 residues. CDR3 loop: CSVDRGRETQYF. The DNA of the CDR3 is TGCAGCGTAGACAGGGGTCGAGAGACCCAGTACTTC.

The chain couples TRBV7-6 to TRBJ1-5, with 8 bases matching TRBD1. The V gene end was trimmed by 5 bases and the J gene end by 1 base; junction bases not matched to a gene: 7. CDR1 is SGHVS, CDR2 FNYEAQ, per germline. The CDR3 contains 16 residues. The CDR3 DNA is TGTGCCAGCAGCGCCAGGGGGCCGGGGAGCAATCAGCCCCAGCATTTT. It translates to CASSARGPGSNQPQHF.

The count of this clone is one. V gene TRBV6-5 combines with J gene TRBJ1-4; D possibly corresponds to TRBD1 (6 bases). With 0 bases removed from V and 7 bases from J, the gap between germline ends came to 15 bases. The CDR3 is 16 residues long. CDR1 is MNHEY and CDR2 is SVGAGI in the germline V gene. In DNA form, the CDR3 reads TGTGCCAGCAGTTACTCTCCCAGGGGCCTGGGTGAAAAACTGTTTTTT. This gives the protein CASSYSPRGLGEKLFF.

The gene calls are TRBV27 and TRBJ2-1, with 8 bases identical to TRBD2. CDR3 length: 15 amino acids. Germline values: CDR1 MNHEY, CDR2 SMNVEV (reference sequence). Trimming cost V 6 bases and J 8 bases; bases outside gene matches: 12. The CDR3 loop is CASSLGLASAHEQFF. For the CDR3, the DNA is TGTGCCAGCAGCCTAGGACTAGCATCGGCCCATGAGCAGTTCTTC.

Remarks on this clone: A much more abundant neighbour one base away suggests this may be a read error. In nucleotides, the CDR3 is TGTGCCAGCAGTCATGGACAGGGGGCAGATACGCAGTATTTT. The encoded protein is CASSHGQGADTQYF. The rearrangement uses TRBV7-3 and TRBJ2-3; TRBD1 aligns across 10 bases. The length of the CDR3 is 14 residues. CDR1 and CDR2 (germline): SGHTA, FQGTGA. Losses at the gene ends were 6 bases for V and 4 bases for J; bases not matched to a gene: 4.

The chain uses TRBV19 and TRBJ2-2; 7 bases match TRBD2. The CDR3 spans 16 residues. Germline CDR1 LNHDA, CDR2 SQIVND (reference sequence). The junction had 11 bases not matched to a gene; V was cut back by 6 bases and J by 4 bases. The CDR3 spells CASSIPGRDITGELFF. CDR3 sequence (DNA): TGTGCCAGTAGCATCCCTGGGAGGGATATCACCGGGGAGCTGTTTTTT.

The rearrangement uses TRBV5-1 and TRBJ2-1; 8 bases line up with TRBD1. In germline, CDR1 is SGHRS, CDR2 YFSETQ. The CDR3 is 15 residues long. The ends lost 3 bases at V and 4 bases at J; junction bases unmatched: 6. CDR3 protein: CASSWAGQVYNEQFF. The CDR3 DNA follows: TGCGCCAGCAGCTGGGCGGGACAGGTTTACAATGAGCAGTTCTTC.

This chain uses TRBV7-2 with TRBJ1-2; a weak D match, TRBD1 (5 bases). V was trimmed by 2 bases and J by 5 bases, leaving 18 bases between them. Germline-derived CDR1 and CDR2 are SGHTA and FQGNSA. The CDR3 consists of 16 residues. CDR3 protein: CASSLRQTTVGYGYTF. CDR3 in DNA: TGTGCCAGCAGCTTACGACAGACCACCGTTGGGTATGGCTACACCTTC.

V is TRBV12-5 and J is TRBJ2-7, with 8 bases fitting TRBD2. Germline trimming cut 5 bases from V and 3 bases from J; bases unmatched to any gene: 12. The CDR3 has 16 amino acids. Germline CDR1 reads LGHNT; CDR2 reads FRNRAP. The CDR3 DNA sequence: TGTGCTAGTGGTATAACGGGGGGGTATTACCGCTACGAGCAGTACTTC. Protein sequence: CASGITGGYYRYEQYF.

The chain couples TRBV12-3 or TRBV12-4 to TRBJ1-2, with 9 bases identical to TRBD1. Unmatched junction bases numbered 1, after V lost 6 bases and J lost 5 bases. The CDR3 extends over 12 amino acids. CDR3 protein: CASSGQGYGYTF. DNA of the CDR3: TGTGCCAGCAGCGGACAGGGGTATGGCTACACCTTC.

This clone was detected once. The chain employs TRBV29-1 and TRBJ2-7; 7 bases are shared with TRBD1. J gave up 7 bases and V 4 bases, and 13 bases lay outside the gene matches. This CDR3 region has 14 residues. The germline gives CDR1 SQVTM, CDR2 ANQGSEA. CDR3 in amino acids: CSVAGVQGLGEQYF. The DNA of the CDR3 is TGCAGCGTTGCCGGGGTACAGGGGTTGGGGGAGCAGTACTTC.

This sequence joins TRBV9 and TRBJ2-7; TRBD1 aligns across 10 bases. Germline loops: CDR1 SGDLS, CDR2 YYNGEE. Trimming took 4 bases from V and 6 from J; bases not matched to a gene: 7. This CDR3 has 14 amino acids. CDR3 sequence reads: CASSPRDRGVEQYF. The CDR3, as DNA: TGTGCCAGCAGCCCTCGGGACAGGGGTGTCGAGCAGTACTTC.

This rearrangement joins TRBV4-1 to TRBJ1-4; perhaps TRBD1 as D (5 bases). In germline, CDR1 is MGHRA, CDR2 YSYEKL. The CDR3 is 12 amino acids. V lost 6 bases and J lost 13, with 15 bases in between. CDR3 sequence: CASSLGGELLFF. Here the CDR3 DNA reads TGCGCCAGCAGTCTGGGGGGGGAATTACTGTTTTTT.

The chain couples TRBV6-5 to TRBJ2-2; unclear D gene. V shed 0 bases and J shed 7 bases, with 6 bases lying between them. Germline V gene lookup returns CDR1 MNHEY and CDR2 SVGAGI. The CDR3 has 13 amino acids. The CDR3 nucleotides are TGTGCCAGCAGTTACTCCCCCGGCGGGGAGCTGTTTTTT. This encodes CASSYSPGGELFF.

DNA for the CDR3: TGTGCCAGCAGTCCGCGGGCGCTCACAGGGCCGTTCGACTATGGCTACACCTTC. This translates into CASSPRALTGPFDYGYTF. The chain is built from TRBV27 and TRBJ1-2, with a tentative D call TRBD1 (6 bases). CDR1 is MNHEY and CDR2 is SMNVEV in the germline V gene (reference sequence). V was trimmed by 5 bases and J by 3 bases, leaving 25 bases between them. The CDR3 covers 18 residues.